Presented here are 4 T cell receptor beta chains from one specimen sequenced in a study of response to subunit inactivated influenza vaccine. TCRdb re-called the RT-PCR reads through MiXCR, storing one row per CDR3 protein. The sample lists 800,000 to 1,000,000 distinct CDR3 sequences; 21% were seen once. The sequencing used PBMCs from blood, collected roughly 5 days after vaccination. Source of these receptors: a man in his forties or fifties who received an inactivated influenza vaccine.

There are a few counts of this clonotype. This rearrangement joins TRBV25-1 to TRBJ2-1, with 10 bases lining up with TRBD2. The J segment lost 8 bases and the V segment lost 3 bases, leaving 10 bases of the junction unmatched. The V gene's germline CDR1 is MGHDK and CDR2 SYGVNS. The CDR3 is made up of 16 amino acids. CDR3 coding DNA: TGTGCCAGCAGTGATCCCCTAGCGGGAGTCGGATATGAGCAGTTCTTC. It encodes CASSDPLAGVGYEQFF.

This clonotype was picked up a small number of times. The chain is built from TRBV15 and TRBJ2-1; a possible D gene is TRBD1 (5 bases). The ends were cut back, 0 bases at V and 3 bases at J, with 15 bases in the middle. The CDR3 totals 17 residues. Germline assignment: CDR1 LNHNV and CDR2 YYDKDF (reference sequence). This CDR3 reads CATSRDRAGINYNEQFF. CDR3 sequence (DNA): TGTGCCACCAGCAGAGATCGGGCAGGGATTAACTACAATGAGCAGTTCTTC. The variable domain in full, with the rest retrieved from reference TRBV15 and TRBJ2-1, is DAMVIQNPRYQVTQFGKPVTLSCSQTLNHNVMYWYQQKSSQAPKLLFHYYDKDFNNEADTPDNFQSRRPNTSFCFLDIRSPGLGDTAMYLCATSRDRAGINYNEQFFGPGTRLTVL.

The chain couples TRBV4-3 to TRBJ1-1, with D possibly being TRBD1 (5 bases). CDR1 LGHNA and CDR2 YSLEER come from the germline V gene. CDR3 length equals 16 residues. V lost 4 bases, J lost 4 bases, and 19 bases lay in between. The CDR3 region has the DNA TGCGCCAGCAGCCCAGGGCCATCCCGGGGGGGCACTGAAGCTTTCTTT. This gives the protein CASSPGPSRGGTEAFF.

This clonotype occurred a few times. V usage is TRBV7-9 and J usage is TRBJ2-2, with a weak D call TRBD2 (6 bases). Germline V gives CDR1 SEHNR, CDR2 FQNEAQ (reference sequence). The CDR3 length is 16 residues. V gave up 5 bases and J gave up 3 bases, with 16 bases separating them. CDR3 sequence: CASSEEIWGDTGELFF. CDR3 nucleotides: TGTGCCAGCAGCGAGGAGATATGGGGGGACACCGGGGAGCTGTTTTTT.